These 27 T cell receptor beta chains came from one sample sequenced in a study of T cell repertoires in cytomegalovirus infection. What these receptors recognize is not known. Each CDR3 protein is one row after TCRdb ran MiXCR on the reads. The sample consists of roughly 730,000 distinct CDR3 sequences, roughly 33% of them appearing once. The sequencing here drew on cultured PBMCs, taken from culture after CMV antigen stimulation. These receptors originate from a human donor in good health (CMV status not recorded). Some clones in this sample may be carry-over from other donors' samples.

This clonotype was seen only a few times. The chain employs TRBV19 and TRBJ1-5, with TRBD1 as a possible D gene (5 bases). Germline CDR1 and CDR2: LNHDA and SQIVND (reference sequence). Trimming took off 4 bases at V and 7 bases at J, with 17 bases between the two ends. The CDR3 extends over 15 amino acids. CDR3 protein: CASSNSWRGLQPQHF. The CDR3 DNA sequence: TGTGCCAGTAGTAATTCCTGGCGGGGGTTACAGCCCCAGCATTTT. Combining the CDR3 with reference TRBV19 and TRBJ1-5 gives the whole variable domain DGGITQSPKYLFRKEGQNVTLSCEQNLNHDAMYWYRQDPGQGLRLIYYSQIVNDFQKGDIAEGYSVSREKKESFPLTVTSAQKNPTAFYLCASSNSWRGLQPQHFGDGTRLSIL.

The chain combines TRBV5-6 with TRBJ2-1; maybe TRBD2 (5 bases). CDR3 size: 16 residues. CDR1 SGHDT and CDR2 YYEEEE come from the germline V gene. V dropped 0 bases and J dropped 7 bases, with 17 bases sitting between them. CDR3 sequence reads: CASSLVVGEYTNEQFF. CDR3 nucleotides: TGTGCCAGCAGCTTGGTGGTCGGGGAATATACAAATGAGCAGTTCTTC.

A few counts support this clonotype. CDR3 amino acids: CASSQDAGFSYEQYF. The CDR3 DNA reads TGTGCCAGCAGCCAAGATGCGGGATTCTCCTACGAGCAGTACTTC. V gene TRBV3-1 combines with J gene TRBJ2-7; D might be TRBD2 (6 bases). The CDR3 extends over 15 amino acids. CDR1 is LGHDT, CDR2 YNNKEL, per germline (reference sequence). Trimming removed 0 bases at V and 0 bases at J, with 9 bases between.

In its sample, this clonotype was seen many times. J is TRBJ1-4 and V is TRBV7-8; tentatively, D is TRBD1 (5 bases). V was pared by 5 bases and J by 8 bases, with 15 bases between. Germline CDR1 SGHVS, CDR2 FQNEAQ. CDR3 size: 14 residues. The DNA for the CDR3 is TGTGCCAGCAGCCCGACGGGGGTCGGGGAAAAACTGTTTTTT. The encoded protein is CASSPTGVGEKLFF.

This clonotype appeared a few times. The chain combines TRBV4-1 with TRBJ1-1; maybe TRBD1 (5 bases). The germline V and J ends were trimmed by 4 bases and 6 bases, with 15 bases remaining between them. Germline CDR1 reads MGHRA; CDR2 reads YSYEKL. The length of the CDR3 is 14 residues. The CDR3 here is CASSRGLAGPEAFF. The CDR3 nucleotides read TGCGCCAGCAGCCGGGGGTTAGCGGGCCCTGAAGCTTTCTTT.

This clonotype showed up just a few times. Here the CDR3 reads CASSFVGAGPYNEQFF. CDR3 nucleotides: TGTGCCAGCAGTTTCGTCGGGGCAGGGCCGTACAATGAGCAGTTCTTC. V is TRBV27 and J is TRBJ2-1; D may be TRBD1 or TRBD2 (5 bases each). This CDR3 region has 16 residues. In germline, CDR1 is MNHEY, CDR2 SMNVEV (reference sequence). Between the trimmed V and J ends, which lost 3 bases and 4 bases, there was a span of 16 bases.

This chain links TRBV28 with TRBJ1-1; D gene ambiguous. Trimming stripped 8 bases from V and 1 base from J, with 5 bases between. The CDR3 extends over 11 amino acids. Germline V gene sequence: CDR1 MDHEN, CDR2 SYDVKM. The CDR3 DNA sequence: TGTGCCAGCTACCAGAACACTGAAGCTTTCTTT. Its translation is CASYQNTEAFF.

CDR3: CASSYSRFGQANTEAFF. The CDR3 nucleotides are TGTGCCAGCAGTTACTCGAGGTTCGGCCAGGCCAACACTGAAGCTTTCTTT. The rearrangement uses TRBV6-2 or TRBV6-3 and TRBJ1-1; D is undetermined. Trimming stripped 0 bases from V and 2 bases from J, with 16 bases between. The CDR3 covers 17 residues. Germline CDR1 MNHEY, CDR2 SVGEGT.

V usage is TRBV10-3 and J usage is TRBJ1-2; D uncertain. CDR3 length: 13 amino acids. V was shortened by 0 bases and J by 8 bases, with 10 bases between the two germline ends. Germline V gene data show CDR1 as ENHRY and CDR2 as SYGVKD. The DNA for the CDR3 is TGTGCCATCAGTGAGTCAGAGTTCGGGGGCTACACCTTC. This codes for CAISESEFGGYTF.

This clonotype turned up a few times. The chain employs TRBV20-1 and TRBJ2-1; D not certain. Germline CDR1 reads DFQATT; CDR2 reads SNEGSKA (reference sequence). CDR3 length: 13 amino acids. V dropped 0 bases and J dropped 6 bases, with 9 bases sitting between them. As DNA, the CDR3 is TGCAGTGCTAGAGATGTCCTCCTCAATGAGCAGTTCTTC. This gives the protein CSARDVLLNEQFF.

The chain employs TRBV7-9 and TRBJ2-7; D may be TRBD2 (6 bases). This CDR3 spans 13 amino acids. The germline V gene encodes CDR1 SEHNR and CDR2 FQNEAQ (reference sequence). The V and J ends lost 3 bases and 3 bases respectively, with 9 bases between them. CDR3 bases: TGTGCCAGCAGCTTTGGACTACTCTACGAGCAGTACTTC. This sequence encodes CASSFGLLYEQYF. The variable domain in full, with the rest retrieved from reference TRBV7-9 and TRBJ2-7, is DTGVSQNPRHKITKRGQNVTFRCDPISEHNRLYWYRQTLGQGPEFLTYFQNEAQLEKSRLLSDRFSAERPKGSFSTLEIQRTEQGDSAMYLCASSFGLLYEQYFGPGTRLTVT.

The chain has TRBV25-1 and TRBJ2-7; D possibly matches TRBD1 or TRBD2 (5 bases each). Germline CDR1 MGHDK, CDR2 SYGVNS. This CDR3 region has 15 residues. V lost 6 bases and J lost 0, with 15 bases in between. The CDR3 is CASSPRDGNSYEQYF. The CDR3 DNA sequence: TGTGCCAGCAGCCCGAGGGACGGGAACTCCTACGAGCAGTACTTC.

The CDR3: CSVRTGGDTQYF. CDR3 sequence (DNA): TGCAGCGTCCGGACAGGGGGAGATACGCAGTATTTT. The genes are TRBV29-1 and TRBJ2-3; 10 bases match TRBD1. The CDR3 is 12 amino acids. Trimming cost V 6 bases and J 5 bases; bases outside gene matches: 2. Germline V gene data show CDR1 as SQVTM and CDR2 as ANQGSEA.

In its sample, this clonotype was seen a few times. The V call is TRBV20-1, the J call TRBJ2-3, with 11 bases lining up with TRBD2. Germline V gene sequence: CDR1 DFQATT, CDR2 SNEGSKA (reference sequence). The CDR3 is made up of 13 amino acids. The V gene end was trimmed by 0 bases and the J gene end by 8 bases; junction bases not matched to a gene: 1. The CDR3 sequence: CSARETSGSTQYF. The CDR3 region has the DNA TGCAGTGCTAGAGAAACTAGCGGGAGTACGCAGTATTTT.

This rearrangement joins TRBV28 to TRBJ2-3; 8 bases line up with TRBD1. The CDR3 consists of 15 residues. In germline, CDR1 is MDHEN, CDR2 SYDVKM. With 3 bases clipped from V and 3 bases from J, the junction kept 5 bases outside the gene matches. The CDR3 bases are TGTGCCAGCAGTTTCGGCAGGGGGCGAACAGATACGCAGTATTTT. The encoded protein is CASSFGRGRTDTQYF. Based on the CDR3 plus reference TRBV28 and TRBJ2-3, the full variable domain is DVKVTQSSRYLVKRTGEKVFLECVQDMDHENMFWYRQDPGLGLRLIYFSYDVKMKEKGDIPEGYSVSREKKERFSLILESASTNQTSMYLCASSFGRGRTDTQYFGPGTRLTVL.

V and J are TRBV4-3 and TRBJ2-7; possibly TRBD1 for D (7 bases). The germline CDR1 and CDR2 sequences are LGHNA and YSLEER. This CDR3 comprises 15 residues. V lost 1 base to trimming and J lost 3 bases, with 13 bases between them. CDR3 sequence reads: CASSQAAGQHYEQYF. The CDR3 region has the DNA TGCGCCAGCAGCCAAGCTGCGGGACAGCACTACGAGCAGTACTTC.

The chain couples TRBV28 to TRBJ2-1, with no clear D. Germline V gene lookup returns CDR1 MDHEN and CDR2 SYDVKM. Between the trimmed V and J ends, which lost 3 bases and 0 bases, there was a span of 6 bases. The CDR3 runs to 14 residues. The CDR3: CASSFARSYNEQFF. DNA of the CDR3: TGTGCCAGCAGTTTCGCGCGCTCCTACAATGAGCAGTTCTTC.

J is TRBJ2-1 and V is TRBV10-3, with no clear D. Looked up from germline, CDR1 is ENHRY and CDR2 is SYGVKD. V lost 3 bases, J lost 0 bases, and 6 bases lay in between. The CDR3 is 14 residues long. CDR3 residues: CAISDGVSYNEQFF. CDR3 sequence (DNA): TGTGCCATCAGTGATGGGGTCTCCTACAATGAGCAGTTCTTC.

This sequence joins TRBV7-9 and TRBJ2-3; the match to TRBD1 covers 7 bases. After removal of 5 bases from V and 6 bases from J, the junction contained 5 bases not matched to a gene. The length of the CDR3 is 13 residues. The germline gives CDR1 SEHNR, CDR2 FQNEAQ (reference sequence). Written as DNA, the CDR3 is TGTGCCAGCAGCCAGGGGACAGCCGATACGCAGTATTTT. As protein: CASSQGTADTQYF. Full variable domain (missing parts from reference TRBV7-9 and TRBJ2-3): DTGVSQNPRHKITKRGQNVTFRCDPISEHNRLYWYRQTLGQGPEFLTYFQNEAQLEKSRLLSDRFSAERPKGSFSTLEIQRTEQGDSAMYLCASSQGTADTQYFGPGTRLTVL.

CDR3 amino acids: CASSPGGRGYGYTF. The DNA for the CDR3 is TGTGCCAGCTCACCCGGTGGCAGGGGCTATGGCTACACCTTC. V usage is TRBV18 and J usage is TRBJ1-2; possibly TRBD1 for D (6 bases). The CDR3 consists of 14 residues. The V end was cut by 3 bases, the J end by 4 bases, with 12 bases between. The germline V gene has CDR1 KGHSH and CDR2 LQKENI.

This clonotype has more than one count but fewer than ten. The V call is TRBV11-2, the J call TRBJ2-7, with TRBD1 matching over 9 bases. There are 14 residues in the CDR3. The germline CDR1 and CDR2 sequences are SGHAT and FQNNGV. V was clipped by 5 bases and J by 3 bases; unmatched bases: 5. The CDR3 reads CASSAQGAFYEQYF. The CDR3 DNA follows: TGTGCCAGCAGCGCACAGGGGGCCTTCTACGAGCAGTACTTC.

This clonotype was counted between two and nine times. V is TRBV25-1 and J is TRBJ2-1, with D possibly TRBD2 on 6 matching bases. Trimming left V 7 bases short and J 1 base short, with 11 bases between. The CDR3 sequence is 14 residues long. Germline V gene sequence: CDR1 MGHDK, CDR2 SYGVNS. The CDR3 sequence is CASKEGGSYNEQFF. Here the CDR3 DNA reads TGTGCCAGCAAGGAGGGTGGGTCCTACAATGAGCAGTTCTTC. Together with reference TRBV25-1 and TRBJ2-1, the CDR3 gives the full variable domain: EADIYQTPRYLVIGTGKKITLECSQTMGHDKMYWYQQDPGMELHLIHYSYGVNSTEKGDLSSESTVSRIRTEHFPLTLESARPSHTSQYLCASKEGGSYNEQFFGPGTRLTVL.

This chain links TRBV18 with TRBJ2-1, with D perhaps TRBD1 or TRBD2 (8 bases each). The ends were cut back, 8 bases at V and 8 bases at J, with 22 bases in the middle. The CDR3 has 15 residues. Germline CDR1 is KGHSH and CDR2 is LQKENI. The CDR3 region is CASTQGAGGTDEQFF. In DNA form, the CDR3 reads TGTGCCAGCACCCAGGGGGCGGGAGGTACCGATGAGCAGTTCTTC.

The gene calls are TRBV2 and TRBJ2-4; the match to TRBD2 covers 7 bases. V shed 6 bases and J 0 bases; nucleotides not matched to a gene: 5. The CDR3 totals 15 residues. Germline-derived CDR1 and CDR2 are SNHLY and FYNNEI. Written as DNA, the CDR3 is TGTGCCAGCAGCCGGGACTACCAAGCCAAAAACATTCAGTACTTC. Residues: CASSRDYQAKNIQYF.

The rearrangement links TRBV4-1 to TRBJ1-1, with a possible D match to TRBD1 (6 bases). The V end lost 2 bases, the J end lost 5 bases, and 12 bases lay between the germline ends. The CDR3 runs to 14 residues. The germline V gene encodes CDR1 MGHRA and CDR2 YSYEKL. The chain's CDR3 is CASSQPGQKTEAFF. CDR3 DNA sequence: TGCGCCAGCAGCCAACCGGGACAAAAGACTGAAGCTTTCTTT.

This clonotype was observed a few times. V usage is TRBV7-2 and J usage is TRBJ1-3, with D hard to call. Germline V gene data show CDR1 as SGHTA and CDR2 as FQGNSA. CDR3 length equals 11 residues. The V gene lost 5 bases and the J gene lost 8 bases, with 7 bases spanning the gap. This CDR3 is CASSNGDTIYF. CDR3 in DNA: TGTGCCAGCAGCAACGGGGACACCATATATTTT. Filled out from reference TRBV7-2 and TRBJ1-3, the complete variable domain reads GAGVSQSPSNKVTEKGKDVELRCDPISGHTALYWYRQSLGQGLEFLIYFQGNSAPDKSGLPSDRFSAERTGGSVSTLTIQRTQQEDSAVYLCASSNGDTIYFGEGSWLTVV.

CDR3 nucleotide sequence: TGTGCCAGCAGCTTGACAGGGGGCGGTTTCGCTGAAGCTTTCTTT. It encodes CASSLTGGGFAEAFF. This sequence joins TRBV7-2 and TRBJ1-1, with 10 bases matching TRBD1. V shed 3 bases, J shed 6 bases, and the junction held 7 bases outside the gene matches. The CDR3 runs 15 residues. Germline V gene lookup returns CDR1 SGHTA and CDR2 FQGNSA. The full variable domain, completed using reference TRBV7-2 and TRBJ1-1, is GAGVSQSPSNKVTEKGKDVELRCDPISGHTALYWYRQSLGQGLEFLIYFQGNSAPDKSGLPSDRFSAERTGGSVSTLTIQRTQQEDSAVYLCASSLTGGGFAEAFFGQGTRLTVV.